These T cell receptor beta chains were read from a single sample in a study of identifying expanded T cells in peripheral blood. Method: immunoSEQ multiplex PCR; TCRdb's copy keeps in-frame clones and lacks some. The table has 100,000 to 150,000 clones, 84% seen once. Sample: blood. These receptors all come from a person between 18 and 70 years old in good health. Each CDR3 is given with its conserved first and last residue. The D gene is left open where the match is weak. Clone size, where shown, is once, few, many, or a class for clones that have expanded.

J,V,size,D,DNA,CDR3
TRBJ2-7,TRBV7-2,-,-,TGTGCCAGCAGCTTAGCCCCCGGGACAACCTACGAGCAGTACTTC,CASSLAPGTTYEQYF
TRBJ2-1,TRBV11-3,-,-,TGTGCCAGCAGCTTATACGGGGGTACCGGGACAGCATACAATGAGCAGTTCTTC,CASSLYGGTGTAYNEQFF
TRBJ1-5,TRBV28,once,-,TGTGCCAGCAGTTTATTAGGGGGCAATCAGCCCCAGCATTTT,CASSLLGGNQPQHF
TRBJ1-1,TRBV19,-,-,TGTGCCAGTGAGGGGGGCCAGGGCACTGAAGCTTTCTTT,CASEGGQGTEAFF
TRBJ2-7,TRBV9,-,-,TGTGCCAGCAGCGTGGGAGGTGGTCGAGCAGGAGCCTACGAGCAGTACTTC,CASSVGGGRAGAYEQYF
TRBJ1-3,TRBV18,-,-,TGTGCCAGCTCACCAGGAAACACCATATATTTT,CASSPGNTIYF
TRBJ1-1,TRBV7-9,-,-,TGTGCCAGCAGCTTCTTCGGGGGGGAGACTGAAGCTTTCTTT,CASSFFGGETEAFF
TRBJ1-2,TRBV6-1,-,-,TGTGCCAGCGGGAGGTCTCTGCCCCTGGGCTACACCTTC,CASGRSLPLGYTF
TRBJ1-2,TRBV6-1,once,-,TGTGCCAGCAGTTCGGGAGACAGTTCTAACTATGGCTACACCTTC,CASSSGDSSNYGYTF
TRBJ1-2,TRBV6-5,-,-,TGTGCCAGCAGTTATAGTGGTGGTCATGGCGGCTACACCTTC,CASSYSGGHGGYTF
TRBJ1-6,TRBV25-1,-,-,TGTGCCAGCAGTACTCGGCAGGGTATCTCACCCCTCCACTTT,CASSTRQGISPLHF
TRBJ1-2,TRBV7-9,few,TRBD1,TGTGCCAGCAGCAATACAGGGGCAGCCTATGGCTACACCTTC,CASSNTGAAYGYTF
TRBJ2-7,TRBV2,once,-,TGTGCCAGCCGACTCTGGGACTACGAGCAGTACTTC,CASRLWDYEQYF
TRBJ1-2,TRBV11-3,-,TRBD1,TGTGCCAGCAGCCCCCCCTGGGCAGGGGGATCAGAAGGCTACACCTTC,CASSPPWAGGSEGYTF
TRBJ2-3,TRBV30,-,TRBD2,TGTGCCTGGAGGGGGGGGAGGGATACGCAGTATTTT,CAWRGGRDTQYF
TRBJ2-1,TRBV21-1,-,-,TGTGCCAGCAGCAGTTGGTATGGCAGGGCTCGGTGCAATGAGCAGTTCTTC,CASSSWYGRARCNEQFF
TRBJ1-1,TRBV11-1,-,TRBD1,TGTGCCAGCAGCTCGCAGGAAGGGGGCGTTGACACTGAAGCTTTCTTT,CASSSQEGGVDTEAFF